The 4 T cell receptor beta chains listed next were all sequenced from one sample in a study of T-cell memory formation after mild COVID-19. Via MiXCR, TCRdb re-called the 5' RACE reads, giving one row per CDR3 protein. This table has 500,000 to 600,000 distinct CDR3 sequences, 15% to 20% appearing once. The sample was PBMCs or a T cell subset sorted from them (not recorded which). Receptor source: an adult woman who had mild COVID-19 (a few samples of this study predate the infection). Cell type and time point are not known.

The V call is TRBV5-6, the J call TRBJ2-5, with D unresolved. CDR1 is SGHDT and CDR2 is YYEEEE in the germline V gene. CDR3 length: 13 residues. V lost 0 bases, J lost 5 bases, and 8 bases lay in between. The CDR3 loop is CASSLDLTETQYF. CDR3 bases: TGTGCCAGCAGCTTGGACTTGACGGAGACCCAGTACTTC.

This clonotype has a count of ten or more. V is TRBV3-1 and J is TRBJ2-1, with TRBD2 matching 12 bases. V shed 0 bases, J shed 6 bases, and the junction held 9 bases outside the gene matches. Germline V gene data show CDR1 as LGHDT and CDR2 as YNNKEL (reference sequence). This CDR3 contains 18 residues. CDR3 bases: TGTGCCAGCAGCCAAGATAATCCTCTAGCGGGAGGGGGCAATGAGCAGTTCTTC. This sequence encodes CASSQDNPLAGGGNEQFF.

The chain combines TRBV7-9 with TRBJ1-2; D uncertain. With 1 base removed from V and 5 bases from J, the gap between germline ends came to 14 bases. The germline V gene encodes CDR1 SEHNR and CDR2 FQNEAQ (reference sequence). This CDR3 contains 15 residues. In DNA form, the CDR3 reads TGTGCCAGCAGCTTAGATAGGGCAGGCGGTTATGGCTACACCTTC. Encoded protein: CASSLDRAGGYGYTF.

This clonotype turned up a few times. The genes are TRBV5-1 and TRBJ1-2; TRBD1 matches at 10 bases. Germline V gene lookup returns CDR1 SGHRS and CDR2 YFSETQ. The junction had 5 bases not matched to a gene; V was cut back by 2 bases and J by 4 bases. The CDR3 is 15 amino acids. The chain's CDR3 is CASSFDRGPLYGYTF. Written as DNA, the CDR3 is TGCGCCAGCAGCTTCGACAGGGGGCCCCTCTATGGCTACACCTTC.